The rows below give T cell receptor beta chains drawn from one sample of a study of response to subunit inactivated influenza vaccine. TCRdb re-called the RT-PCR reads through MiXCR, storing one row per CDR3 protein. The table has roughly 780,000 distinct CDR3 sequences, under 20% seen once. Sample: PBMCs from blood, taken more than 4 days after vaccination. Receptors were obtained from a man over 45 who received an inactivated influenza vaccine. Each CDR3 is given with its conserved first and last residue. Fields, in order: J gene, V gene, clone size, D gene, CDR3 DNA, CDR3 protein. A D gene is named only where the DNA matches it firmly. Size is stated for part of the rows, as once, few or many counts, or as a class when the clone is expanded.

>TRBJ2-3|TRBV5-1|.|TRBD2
TGCGCCAGCAGCCCCGGGACTAGCGGGGGTCGCACAGATACGCAGTATTTT
CASSPGTSGGRTDTQYF
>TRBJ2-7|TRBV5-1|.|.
TGCGCCAGCAGCTTGAGCCCGTCCCACGAGCAGTACTTC
CASSLSPSHEQYF
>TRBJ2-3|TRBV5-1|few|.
TGCGCCAGCAGGGCCGCAGATACGCAGTATTTT
CASRAADTQYF
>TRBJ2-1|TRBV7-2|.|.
TGTGCCAGCAGCCCTGTGGAGGAGCAGTTCTTC
CASSPVEEQFF
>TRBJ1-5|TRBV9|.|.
TGTGCCAGCAGCGAGGGGGTCAATCAGCCCCAGCATTTT
CASSEGVNQPQHF
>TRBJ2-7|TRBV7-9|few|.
TGTGCCAGCAGCCGGACGGGTCTGTATGCCTACGAGCAGTACTTC
CASSRTGLYAYEQYF
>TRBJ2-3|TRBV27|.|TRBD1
TGTGCCAGCAGTTTATATCGTGACAGGGGGCTAGATACGCAGTATTTT
CASSLYRDRGLDTQYF
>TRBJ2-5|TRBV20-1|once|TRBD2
TGCAGTGCTAGAGATCTGCGGACTAGCGGCCAAGAGACCCAGTACTTC
CSARDLRTSGQETQYF
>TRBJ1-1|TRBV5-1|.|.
TGCGCCAGCAGCGGAGGGTGGTTTGACACTGAAGCTTTCTTT
CASSGGWFDTEAFF
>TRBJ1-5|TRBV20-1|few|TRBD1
TGCAGTGCTTTGGACAGGGACAATCAGCCCCAGCATTTT
CSALDRDNQPQHF
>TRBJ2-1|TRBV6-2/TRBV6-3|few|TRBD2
TGTGCCAGCATAGGTCGGGGGGTCGCGACCGATGAGCAGTTCTTC
CASIGRGVATDEQFF
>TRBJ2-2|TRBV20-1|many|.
TGCAGTGCTAGAGATTCCCGACAGGTGGACACCGGGGAGCTGTTTTTT
CSARDSRQVDTGELFF
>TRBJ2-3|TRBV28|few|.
TGTGCCAGCAGCCGCAATTATGCTAGCACAGATACGCAGTATTTT
CASSRNYASTDTQYF
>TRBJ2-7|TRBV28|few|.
TGTGCCAGCAGGCGGCGGCAGGGCTACGAGCAGTACTTC
CASRRRQGYEQYF
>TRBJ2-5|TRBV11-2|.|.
TGTGCCAGCAGCCCAGGGGCTAGCGATAACCCGCGGGAGACCCAGTACTTC
CASSPGASDNPRETQYF
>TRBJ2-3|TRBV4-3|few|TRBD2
TGCGCCAGCAGCCAAGATAGACTAGCGGGGGAAACTAGCACAGATACGCAGTATTTT
CASSQDRLAGETSTDTQYF
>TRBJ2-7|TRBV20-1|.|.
TGCAGTGCTAGTAGGGGACTTACCTACGAGCAGTACTTC
CSASRGLTYEQYF
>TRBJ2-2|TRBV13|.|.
TGTGCCAGCAGCTTAGCCCTCAGGGGGGAGCTGTTGTTT
CASSLALRGELLF
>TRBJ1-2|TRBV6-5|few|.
TGTGCCAGCAGTTACCGGGGGATAGGCTATGGCTACACCTTC
CASSYRGIGYGYTF
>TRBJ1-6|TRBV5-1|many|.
TGCGCCAGCAGAGAGGGGACACCGGCTAATTCACCCCTCCACTTT
CASREGTPANSPLHF
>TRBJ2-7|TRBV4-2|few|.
TGTGCCAGCAGCCAAGAGCGCGGGGTGAGCTCCTACGAGCAGTACTTC
CASSQERGVSSYEQYF
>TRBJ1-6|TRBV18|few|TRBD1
TGTGCCAGCTCCCGGACAGGGCACTCCTATAATTCACCCCTCCACTTT
CASSRTGHSYNSPLHF
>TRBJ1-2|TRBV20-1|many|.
TGCAGTGCGAACGAGGGTGCCGCAAACTATGGCTACACCTTC
CSANEGAANYGYTF
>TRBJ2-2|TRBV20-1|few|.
TGCAGTGCTAGAGACCCGGGGACCGGGGAGCTGTTTTTT
CSARDPGTGELFF
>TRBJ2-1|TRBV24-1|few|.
TGTGCCACCAGTGATTCCGGGACAACCTACAATGAGCAGTTCTTC
CATSDSGTTYNEQFF
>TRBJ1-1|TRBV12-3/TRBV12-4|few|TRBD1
TGTGCCAGCAGCACGGAGGGGGCGGTAACTGAAGCTTTCTTT
CASSTEGAVTEAFF
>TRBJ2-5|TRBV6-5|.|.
TGTGCCAGCAGTTACGACGCGGGACACCCGGGGGAGACCCAGTACTTC
CASSYDAGHPGETQYF
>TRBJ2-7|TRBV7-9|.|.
TGTGCCAGCAGCTCGGGACAACCACCCTACGAGCAGTACTTC
CASSSGQPPYEQYF
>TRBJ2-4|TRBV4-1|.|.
TGCGCCAGCAGCCAAATCGCTCACATTCAGTACTTC
CASSQIAHIQYF
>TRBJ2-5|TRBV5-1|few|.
TGCGCCAGCAGCCCCCACGAAGGCAAGACCCAGTACTTC
CASSPHEGKTQYF
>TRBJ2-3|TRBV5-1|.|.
TGCGCCAGCAGCTTGGTGTGGGGCCCCACAGATACGCAGTATTTT
CASSLVWGPTDTQYF
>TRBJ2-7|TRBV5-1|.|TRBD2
TGCGCCAGCAAAATTCGCGGGGGCTACGAGCAGTACTTC
CASKIRGGYEQYF
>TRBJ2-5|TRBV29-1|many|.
TGCAGCGTTGAAGATGGGCGTCGGCGGACCCAGTACTTC
CSVEDGRRRTQYF
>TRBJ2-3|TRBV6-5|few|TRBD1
TGTGCCAGCAGTTTTACCGCCGGGACAGGGACAGATACGCAGTATTTT
CASSFTAGTGTDTQYF
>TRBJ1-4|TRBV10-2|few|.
TGCGCCAGCAGGGTGGGGACTGCAGAAAAACTGTTTTTT
CASRVGTAEKLFF
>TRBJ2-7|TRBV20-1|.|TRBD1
TGCAGTGCTAGCTCTTGGGACAGGAGGCCCTACGAGCAGTACTTC
CSASSWDRRPYEQYF
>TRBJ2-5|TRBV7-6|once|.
TGTGCCAGCGGGGGACACCAAGAGACCCAGTACTTC
CASGGHQETQYF
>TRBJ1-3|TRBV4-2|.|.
TGTGCCAGCAGCCAAGGGACAAGCTCTGGAAACACCATATATTTT
CASSQGTSSGNTIYF
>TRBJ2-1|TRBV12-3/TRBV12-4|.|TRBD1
TGTGCCAGCAGAAGCACCGGGACAGGCTACAATGAGCAGTTCTTC
CASRSTGTGYNEQFF
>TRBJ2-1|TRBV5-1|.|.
TGCGCCAGCAGCTTGGACTTGCACGTTGGAGTGTTCTTC
CASSLDLHVGVFF
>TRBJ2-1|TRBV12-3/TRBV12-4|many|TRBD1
TGTGCCAGCAGTCCTTCCGGGACAGGGAGGGATGAGCAGTTCTTC
CASSPSGTGRDEQFF
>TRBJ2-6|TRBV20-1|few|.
TGCAGTGCTAGTGTTTACCCTGGGGCCAACGTCCTGACTTTC
CSASVYPGANVLTF
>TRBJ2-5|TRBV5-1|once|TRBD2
TGCGCCAGCGGGACTAGCGGGAGGGCGGATGAGACCCAGTACTTC
CASGTSGRADETQYF
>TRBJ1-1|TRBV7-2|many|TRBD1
TGTGCCAGCGTACGGGACAGGGGGTCGGGTGAAGCTTTCTTT
CASVRDRGSGEAFF
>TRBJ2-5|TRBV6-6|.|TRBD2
TGTGCCAGTCTCGGGGGGGTTCAAGAGACCCAGTACTTC
CASLGGVQETQYF
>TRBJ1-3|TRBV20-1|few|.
TGCAGTGCTAGAGACCTCAATGTGGGGGTGACAGGAGAACGAAACACCATATATTTT
CSARDLNVGVTGERNTIYF
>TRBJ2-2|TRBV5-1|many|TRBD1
TGCGCCAGCAGCCTCGGGACAGGAACGAACACCGGGGAGCTGTTTTTT
CASSLGTGTNTGELFF
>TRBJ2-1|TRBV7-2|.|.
TGTGCCAGCAGCTTAGGGATTCTTGAGCAGTTCTTC
CASSLGILEQFF
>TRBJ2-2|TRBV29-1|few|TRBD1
TGCAGCGTTGTTAGGGGGCGCGAAGGGGAGCTGTTTTTT
CSVVRGREGELFF
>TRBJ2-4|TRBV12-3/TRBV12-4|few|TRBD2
TGTGCCAGCAGTGAAACTAGCGGGGGAGCCAAAAACATTCAGTACTTC
CASSETSGGAKNIQYF
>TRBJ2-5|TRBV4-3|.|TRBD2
TGCGCCAGCAGCCGGGGACTAGCGGGATTCGGGACCCAGTACTTC
CASSRGLAGFGTQYF